This T cell receptor beta chain was sequenced during a study of OX40 agonist ivuxolimab in advanced cancers. Germline assignment: CDR1 LNHDA and CDR2 SQIVND (reference sequence). The CDR3 is made up of 16 amino acids. V was trimmed by 5 bases and J by 6 bases, leaving 19 bases between them. TCRdb's copy holds only in-frame clones and misses some; the assay was immunoSEQ multiplex PCR. The table lists about 58,000 clones, roughly 87% of them singletons, with around an eighth in the top ten. The rearrangement uses TRBV19 and TRBJ2-2; D uncertain. Sequenced material: CD4+ or CD8+ T cells sorted from blood, taken in a trial of the OX40 agonist ivuxolimab. This sequence originates from an adult with an advanced solid tumor such as melanoma, head and neck, liver or kidney cancer. CDR3 sequence reads: CASSLLRTPGPGELFF. The CDR3 coding sequence is TGTGCCAGTAGTCTGCTTCGGACCCCGGGCCCCGGGGAGCTGTTTTTT.